These T cell receptor beta chains were read from a single sample in a study of CD8 T cells in Susac syndrome. A single record per CDR3 protein comes from TCRdb applying MiXCR to the immunoSEQ multiplex PCR reads. The sample records about 180,000 distinct CDR3 sequences, 94% being singletons. The sample was CD4+ T cells from PBMCs. The receptors were gathered from a human donor with Susac syndrome. CDR3s include the opening cysteine and the closing phenylalanine or tryptophan. D genes are given only for firm matches. The size entry is marked missing in some rows and otherwise reads once, few, many or a size class.

V gene,J gene,CDR3 length,clone size,D gene,CDR3 protein
TRBV4-2,TRBJ2-1,12,-,-,CASSQTTQEQFF
TRBV29-1,TRBJ1-1,13,-,-,CSVVGALNTEAFF
TRBV18,TRBJ1-2,16,-,TRBD1,CASSPSRQGTNYGYTF
TRBV5-6,TRBJ1-1,12,-,-,CASSFRGTEAFF
TRBV20-1,TRBJ1-3,15,-,-,CSASDSQSSGNTIYF
TRBV29-1,TRBJ2-3,12,-,TRBD1,CSGAQGPDTQYF
TRBV3-1,TRBJ2-7,14,-,-,CASSRAWGHYEQYF
TRBV11-2,TRBJ2-7,13,-,-,CASSFGSLYEQYF
TRBV29-1,TRBJ2-2,14,-,-,CSAASTGNTGELFF
TRBV10-3,TRBJ2-7,12,-,-,CAIRDDVYEQYF
TRBV5-1,TRBJ2-5,14,-,-,CASSLGAAQETQYF
TRBV20-1,TRBJ1-1,13,-,-,CSAARGPSTEAFF
TRBV29-1,TRBJ2-3,14,-,TRBD2,CSVEPSGRADTQYF
TRBV7-2,TRBJ2-7,13,-,-,CASSSRSSYEQYF
TRBV20-1,TRBJ2-7,12,once,-,CSASGSEGVQYF
TRBV7-2,TRBJ2-1,17,-,-,CASSLAGGAHSYNEQFF
TRBV7-2,TRBJ2-2,18,few,-,CASSLTAARPQGTGELFF
TRBV29-1,TRBJ1-1,13,-,-,CSVEIGGRSEAFF
TRBV5-1,TRBJ1-1,12,-,-,CASSLLGAAAFF
TRBV20-1,TRBJ2-3,14,once,-,CSALDRLGTDTQYF
TRBV14,TRBJ1-1,11,-,-,CASSQARRTFF
TRBV5-4,TRBJ2-1,16,-,TRBD2,CASSGGLAGGSGEQFF
TRBV4-1,TRBJ2-3,15,-,TRBD1,CASSQDDRGTDTQYF
TRBV9,TRBJ2-5,18,-,TRBD2,CASSVDGRLAGVGETQYF
TRBV29-1,TRBJ2-2,14,-,TRBD2,CSVGGGRNTGELFF
TRBV6-2/TRBV6-3,TRBJ2-1,13,-,-,CASSTMTYNEQFF
TRBV29-1,TRBJ2-2,14,-,TRBD1,CSVRTGVTNGELFF
TRBV29-1,TRBJ2-3,13,few,-,CSVVGRSTDTQYF
TRBV19,TRBJ2-2,15,-,-,CASSSGDRNTGELFF
TRBV5-4,TRBJ2-1,11,-,-,CASGEYNEQFF
TRBV6-1,TRBJ2-2,16,-,TRBD2,CASRVAGGKNTGELFF
TRBV3-1,TRBJ1-6,13,-,TRBD1,CASSPGQGSPLHF
TRBV9,TRBJ2-5,14,-,TRBD1,CASSVVWTGETQYF
TRBV3-1,TRBJ2-2,15,-,-,CASSQGGAGTGELFF
TRBV20-1,TRBJ2-1,11,-,-,CSAILAEEQFF
TRBV5-6,TRBJ2-2,19,-,-,CASRPEDSSPVANTGELFF
TRBV12-3/TRBV12-4,TRBJ1-2,15,once,-,CASSLWVGNLYGYTF
TRBV9,TRBJ2-1,15,-,TRBD2,CASSVAGGGVDEQFF
TRBV20-1,TRBJ2-7,11,-,-,CSARRDTEQYF
TRBV5-1,TRBJ1-4,14,-,-,CASSLAGAEEKLFF
TRBV20-1,TRBJ2-1,13,-,TRBD2,CSALAGIYNEQFF
TRBV7-6,TRBJ2-7,16,-,-,CASSRGVGQDHYEQYF
TRBV28,TRBJ1-4,11,-,-,CASSSQEKLFF
TRBV6-2/TRBV6-3,TRBJ2-6,11,-,-,CASSPASVLTF
TRBV29-1,TRBJ2-7,13,-,-,CSVEDRDSYEQYF
TRBV18,TRBJ2-6,17,once,-,CASSPQGPRSGANVLTF
TRBV12-3/TRBV12-4,TRBJ2-7,14,-,-,CASSRLEGSYEQYF
TRBV10-3,TRBJ2-5,15,once,TRBD2,CAISQRLAGVETQYF
TRBV24-1,TRBJ2-3,15,-,-,CATRGSGPSTDTQYF
TRBV2,TRBJ2-1,15,-,-,CASTSRKNSYNEQFF
TRBV12-3/TRBV12-4,TRBJ2-1,15,-,TRBD1,CASSPGTGGFVEQFF
TRBV29-1,TRBJ1-2,12,-,-,CSVARGKNGYTF
TRBV14,TRBJ1-6,15,-,TRBD1,CASSQMGQGGSPLHF